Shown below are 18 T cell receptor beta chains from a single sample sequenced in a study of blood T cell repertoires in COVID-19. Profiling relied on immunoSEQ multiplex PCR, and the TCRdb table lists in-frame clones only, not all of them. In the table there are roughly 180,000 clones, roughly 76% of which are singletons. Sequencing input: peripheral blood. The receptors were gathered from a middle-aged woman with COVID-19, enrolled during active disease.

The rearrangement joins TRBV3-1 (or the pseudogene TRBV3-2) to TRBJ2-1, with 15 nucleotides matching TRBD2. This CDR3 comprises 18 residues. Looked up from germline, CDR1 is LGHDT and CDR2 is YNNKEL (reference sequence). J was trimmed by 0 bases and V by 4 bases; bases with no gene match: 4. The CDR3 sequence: CASSLGLAGGSSYNEQFF. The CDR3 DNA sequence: TGTGCCAGCAGCCTAGGACTAGCGGGGGGGAGCTCCTACAATGAGCAGTTCTTC.

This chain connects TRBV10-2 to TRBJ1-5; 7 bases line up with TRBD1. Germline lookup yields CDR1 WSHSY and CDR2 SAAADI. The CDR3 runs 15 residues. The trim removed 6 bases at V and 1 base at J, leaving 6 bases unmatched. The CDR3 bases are TGCGCCAGCAGAGAAGACAGGGCCAGCAATCAGCCCCAGCATTTT. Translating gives CASREDRASNQPQHF.

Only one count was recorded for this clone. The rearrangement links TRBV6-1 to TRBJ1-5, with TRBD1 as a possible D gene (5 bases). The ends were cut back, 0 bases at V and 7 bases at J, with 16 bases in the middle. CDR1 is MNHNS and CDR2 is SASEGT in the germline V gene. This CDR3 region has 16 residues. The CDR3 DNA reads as TGTGCCAGCAGTGAAGCTTTGGGGGGGTATGCACAGCCCCAGCATTTT. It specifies CASSEALGGYAQPQHF.

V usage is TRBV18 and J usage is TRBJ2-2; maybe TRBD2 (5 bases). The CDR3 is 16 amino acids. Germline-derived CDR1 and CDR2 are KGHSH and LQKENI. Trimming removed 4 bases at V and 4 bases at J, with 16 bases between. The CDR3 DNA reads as TGTGCCAGCTCACACTCTAGCCCTCGGAGCACCGGGGAGCTGTTTTTT. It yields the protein CASSHSSPRSTGELFF.

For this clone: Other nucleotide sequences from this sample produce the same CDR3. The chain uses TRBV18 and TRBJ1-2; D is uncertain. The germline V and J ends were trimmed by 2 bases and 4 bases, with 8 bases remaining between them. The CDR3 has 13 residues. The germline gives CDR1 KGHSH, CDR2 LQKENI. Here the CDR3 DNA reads TGTGCCAGCTCACCAGACACCCTCTATGGCTACACCTTC. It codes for CASSPDTLYGYTF. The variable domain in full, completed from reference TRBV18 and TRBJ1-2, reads NAGVMQNPRHLVRRRGQEARLRCSPMKGHSHVYWYRQLPEEGLKFMVYLQKENIIDESGMPKERFSAEFPKEGPSILRIQQVVRGDSAAYFCASSPDTLYGYTFGSGTRLTVV.

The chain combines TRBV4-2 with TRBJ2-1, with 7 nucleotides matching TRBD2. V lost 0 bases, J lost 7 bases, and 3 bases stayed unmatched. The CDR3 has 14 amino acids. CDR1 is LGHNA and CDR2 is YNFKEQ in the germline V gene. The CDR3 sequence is CASSQDGEGNEQFF. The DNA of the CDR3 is TGTGCCAGCAGCCAAGATGGGGAGGGGAATGAGCAGTTCTTC.

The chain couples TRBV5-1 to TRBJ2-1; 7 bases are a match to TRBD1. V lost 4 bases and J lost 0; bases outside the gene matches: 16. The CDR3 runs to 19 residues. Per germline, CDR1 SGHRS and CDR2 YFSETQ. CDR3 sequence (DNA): TGCGCCAGCAGCGTAACCGGGACAGTTCTACGCAGCTCCTACAATGAGCAGTTCTTC. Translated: CASSVTGTVLRSSYNEQFF.

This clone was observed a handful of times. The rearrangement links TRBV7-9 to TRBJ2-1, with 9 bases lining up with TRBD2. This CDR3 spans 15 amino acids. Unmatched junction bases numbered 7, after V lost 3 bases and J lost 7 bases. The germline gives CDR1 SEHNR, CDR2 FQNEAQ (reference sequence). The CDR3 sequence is CASSFSGSDSNEQFF. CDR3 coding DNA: TGTGCCAGCAGCTTTAGCGGGAGTGACTCGAATGAGCAGTTCTTC.

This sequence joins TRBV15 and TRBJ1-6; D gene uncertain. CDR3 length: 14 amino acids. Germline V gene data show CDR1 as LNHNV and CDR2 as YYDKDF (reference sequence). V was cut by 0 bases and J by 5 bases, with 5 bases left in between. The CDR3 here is CATSRDPDNSPLHF. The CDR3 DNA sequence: TGTGCCACCAGCAGAGATCCAGATAATTCACCCCTCCACTTT.

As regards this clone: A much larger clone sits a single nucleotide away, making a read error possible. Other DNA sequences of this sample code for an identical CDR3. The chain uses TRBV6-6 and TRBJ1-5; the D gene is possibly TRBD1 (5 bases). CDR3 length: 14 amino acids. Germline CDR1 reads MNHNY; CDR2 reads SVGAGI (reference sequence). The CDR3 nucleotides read TGTGCCAGCGGTTCAGGGAACAGCAATCAGCCCCAACATTTT. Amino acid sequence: CASGSGNSNQPQHF.

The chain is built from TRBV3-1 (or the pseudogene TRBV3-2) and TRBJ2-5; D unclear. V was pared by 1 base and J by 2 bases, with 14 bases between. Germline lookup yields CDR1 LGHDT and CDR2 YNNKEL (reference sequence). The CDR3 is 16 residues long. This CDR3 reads CASSQAHLRVQETQYF. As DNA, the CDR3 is TGTGCCAGCAGCCAAGCCCACCTCCGGGTTCAAGAGACCCAGTACTTC.

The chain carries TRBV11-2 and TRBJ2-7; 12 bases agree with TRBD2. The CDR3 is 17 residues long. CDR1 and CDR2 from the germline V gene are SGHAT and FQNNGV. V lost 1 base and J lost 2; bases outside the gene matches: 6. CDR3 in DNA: TGTGCCAGCAGCTTAGGACTAGCGGGAGTGATTACCTACGAGCAGTACTTC. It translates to CASSLGLAGVITYEQYF.

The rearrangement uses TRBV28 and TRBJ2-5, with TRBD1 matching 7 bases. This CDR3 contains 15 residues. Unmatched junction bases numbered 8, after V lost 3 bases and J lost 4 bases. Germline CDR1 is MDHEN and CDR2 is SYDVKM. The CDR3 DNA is TGTGCCAGCAGTTTTACAGGGGCCCTCCGAGAGACCCAGTACTTC. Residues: CASSFTGALRETQYF.

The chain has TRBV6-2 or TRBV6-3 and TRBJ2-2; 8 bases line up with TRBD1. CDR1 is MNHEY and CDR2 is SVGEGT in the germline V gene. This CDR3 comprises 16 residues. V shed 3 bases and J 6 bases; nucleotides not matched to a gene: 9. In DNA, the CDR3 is TGTGCCAGCAGTTATTGGGGACAGGTTAATTCCGGGGAGCTGTTTTTT. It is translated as CASSYWGQVNSGELFF.

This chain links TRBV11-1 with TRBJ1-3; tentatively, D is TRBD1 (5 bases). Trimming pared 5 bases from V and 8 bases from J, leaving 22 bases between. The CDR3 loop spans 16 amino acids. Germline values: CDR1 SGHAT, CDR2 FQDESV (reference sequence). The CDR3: CASSRTAGPRADTIYF. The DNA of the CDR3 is TGTGCCAGCAGCCGAACCGCGGGGCCCCGGGCAGACACCATATATTTT.

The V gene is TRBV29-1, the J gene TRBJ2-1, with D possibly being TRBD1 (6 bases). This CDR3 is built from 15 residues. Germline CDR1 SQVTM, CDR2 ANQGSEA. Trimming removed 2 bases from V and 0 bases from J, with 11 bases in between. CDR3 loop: CSVERGSYSYNEQFF. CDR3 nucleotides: TGCAGCGTTGAAAGGGGGAGCTACTCCTACAATGAGCAGTTCTTC.

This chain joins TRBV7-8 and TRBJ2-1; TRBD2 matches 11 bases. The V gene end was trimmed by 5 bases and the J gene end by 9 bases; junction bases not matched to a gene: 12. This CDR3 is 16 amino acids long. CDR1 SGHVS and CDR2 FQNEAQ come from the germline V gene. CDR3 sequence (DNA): TGTGCCAGCAGCCGCGGCCCTAGCGGGGGGTTGGGTGAGCAGTTCTTC. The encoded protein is CASSRGPSGGLGEQFF.

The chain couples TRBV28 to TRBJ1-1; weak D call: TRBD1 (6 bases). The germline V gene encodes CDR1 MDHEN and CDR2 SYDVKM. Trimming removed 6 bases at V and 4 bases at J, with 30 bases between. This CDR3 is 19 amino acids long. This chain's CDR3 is CASRPPWAGGGLSSTEAFF. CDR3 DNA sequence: TGTGCCAGCAGGCCTCCTTGGGCGGGGGGCGGACTCTCTAGCACTGAAGCTTTCTTT.